The following is a T cell receptor (beta chain) sequence with its context. A junction end diverges from the germline sequence, so it may reflect a read error. A modified ARM-PCR protocol with three rounds of nested PCR amplified TCRbeta. TCRdb analysed the multiplex PCR reads with MiXCR anew, one entry per CDR3 protein. The sample yields 75,000 to 80,000 distinct CDR3 sequences, about 80% seen once. The data belong to a study of tumor and adjacent non-tumor tissue in lung cancer. This sample's RNA came from whole unsorted tissue. More than 3 cm separated this lung sample from the edge of the tumor. Donors were chemotherapy-naive, newly diagnosed lung cancer surgical patients in China, August–late 2014. This CDR3 has 13 residues. From germline, CDR1 is SQVTM and CDR2 ANQGSEA.

Sequenced: distant non-tumor lung tissue. This TCR was sampled from a man in his 70s with non-small cell lung cancer. The rearrangement uses TRBV29-1 and TRBJ2-5; 7 nucleotides align to TRBD2. The CDR3 region has the DNA TGCAACGTTGGAGGCGGGAGAGAAGGGACCCAATACTTC. Its translation: CNVGGGREGTQYF.